This T cell receptor (beta chain) was retrieved from a study of cytomegalovirus exposure and HLA in healthy donors (dated by TCRdb to 2017 to 2019). About the investigation overall: An earlier analysis of some 620 of the donors reported 250 to 350 Gb of sequence data and 117 million unique TCR beta sequences obtained from around 190 million T cells. Roughly 290 gigabases of sequencing data and 70 million to 95 million unique TCR sequences made up an early release that covered about 640 HLA-typed donors. Of the 300 to 400 genotyped donors, about 80% fell in the genetic ancestry cluster associated with self-reported Caucasian donors. The study aimed to test whether cataloging public T cell receptors could reveal signatures of past pathogen exposure. Using immunosequencing, the study profiled T cell repertoires from approximately 700 subjects and related those repertoires to cytomegalovirus serostatus. Along with the roughly 700-subject first cohort, a separate validation cohort of over a hundred different subjects was used. To predict cytomegalovirus infection status, the study brought together high-throughput TCR immunosequencing, statistical association of individual TCRs with disease status, and machine learning. A later analysis re-analyzed previously published TCR beta repertoires from 666 donors and added high-resolution HLA genotyping to study TCR occurrence patterns. Rather than using new phenotypic data, the later analysis identified candidate immune exposures from TCR beta sequences and from how often those sequences occurred across donors. An earlier analysis of some 600 of the donors applied high-throughput TCR beta sequencing to assess whether each TCR beta V gene segment acted as functional or pseudogenic. Donor age, sex, ethnicity and CMV serostatus were collected together with the repertoire data. A later genetic analysis used genome-wide SNP genotypes for about 60% of the roughly 700 donors, treating that subset as a discovery cohort. All discovery cohort repertoires had been generated using a single sequencing platform. Class I and class II HLA loci were covered by the typing at four-digit resolution. The number of typed donors differed by locus: about 620-640 for A, B, C, DRB1 and DQB1; 522 for DQA1; some 610 for DPA1; and around 450 for DPB1. Roughly five DR-DQ haplotypes were handled as single units for association and clustering, since linkage in the cohort was strong. Across 300 to 500 genotyped donors of the cohort, an average of about 240,000 unique TCR beta nucleotide sequences per donor were sequenced, and roughly a sixth of those sequences were non-productive.

The cysteine opens and the phenylalanine closes a CDR3 of 16 amino acids. The entry retains the CDR3 DNA only, 48 bases that are in frame from base 1. Clipping removes 3 bases from V and 0 bases from J, with 3 as the unmatched junction base count. The germline V gene encodes CDR1 KGHSH and CDR2 LQKENI. The study at large found these results: Immune exposure information for the cohort was limited to CMV serostatus. A further reported finding was that TCR beta sequences accurately predicted the HLA-A and HLA-B alleles for most subjects in the first cohort. In a later analysis, HLA-associated TCR beta chains were found to be more clonally expanded and to have lower generation probabilities than equally common non-associated chains. Because counts were too low, under 20 rarely observed V segments, including chromosome 9 orphons, were left out of the earlier analysis of roughly 600 of the donors. In both the original and validation cohorts, the classifier was reported to diagnose cytomegalovirus status with high specificity and sensitivity. Because the 87-base-pair reads could not distinguish some IMGT-functional V segments, including TRBV6-2 and TRBV6-3, those segments were excluded. In an earlier analysis of over 550 of the donors, most TCR beta V segments were observed in productive rearrangements about 87% or about 30% of the time, broadly matching IMGT annotations. Roughly uniform sequencing depth across donors was assumed in presence/absence analyses, although this assumption may not hold. In vitro tests confirmed that three of the cytomegalovirus-associated TCR beta chains recognize cytomegalovirus antigens. A total of 150 to 200 TCR beta chains were listed by the study as associated with cytomegalovirus. Most TCR sequences were seen in very few donors, while some public TCRs were found in many individuals. In a later genetic analysis, fewer N-insertions in productive TCRs were reported among donors in an Asian-associated ancestry cluster than the roughly 670-donor mean. Assigning TCR associations to individual alleles was difficult when HLA alleles, especially DR and DQ, strongly co-occurred. According to a later analysis, TCR association rates differed among HLA loci, with DRB1 alleles showing the most associated TCRs and HLA-C alleles showing the fewest. According to the authors, the approach could potentially be generalized to other disease states and immunological phenotypes. V-gene and J-gene trimming of TCR beta chains was associated with a missense DCLRE1C variant in a later genetic analysis, and the association was replicated in an independent cohort. The sequencing pipeline was judged likely to have produced a cluster of highly shared sequence variants as a technical artifact. According to a later analysis, most CMV-associated TCR beta chains appeared to be HLA-restricted, and the HLA associations seemed to be driven largely by CMV exposure. A later analysis reported that several top co-occurrence clusters appeared linked to parvovirus B19, influenza, CMV and Epstein-Barr virus. HLA typing was unavailable for some donors at each locus, so association tests used only the typed subset. Correlated functional status among segregating V segments might be attributable to linkage disequilibrium, but an unknown experimental factor could not be ruled out. Only TCR beta chains were sequenced in this cohort, and the absence of alpha or paired-chain data limited detectable features. A later analysis associated 15,000 or so TCR beta sequences with specific HLA alleles at a false discovery rate of 0.05.

A word on this clone: Its specific antigen is unknown. Base qualities are not at hand, and no much larger clone is one base apart.

In total, roughly 670 healthy bone marrow donors made up the cohort. At the time of sampling, all cohort members were nominally healthy, though unrecorded immune exposures were likely present. The donor was CMV seronegative and belonged to the group of over 300 seronegative cohort members. Each donor provided a peripheral blood sample, and peripheral blood mononuclear cells were used for TCR beta sequencing. Genomic DNA was extracted from the blood cell samples with the Qiagen DNeasy Blood Extraction Kit. Libraries came from the immunoSEQ multiplex PCR assay. For the multiplex PCR, a mixture combining 60 forward primers for TCR Vbeta segments and 13 reverse primers for TCR Jbeta segments was used. Amplification of the CDR3 region of rearranged TCR beta genes was performed with a multiplex PCR assay on genomic DNA. The amplified TCR beta libraries were sequenced on the Illumina HiSeq System as 87-base-pair reads. On the study's bioinformatics: A later analysis tallied around 82 million unique TCR beta chains across the 610 or so repertoires, and 10 million to 11 million of those chains were shared by two or more donors. Raw reads were error-corrected and collapsed into unique sequences with a nearest-neighbor algorithm that merged closely related sequences to remove PCR and sequencing errors. To assign V, D and J gene segments, CDR3 sequences were aligned to IMGT reference sequences. Each retained sequence needed at least a six-nucleotide match to both a V gene segment and a J gene segment. A rearrangement was called productive if the CDR3 had no stop codons and remained in frame with V and J, and every other rearrangement was called non-productive. CDR3 was defined according to IMGT convention as the region running from the second conserved V-encoded cysteine to the conserved J-encoded phenylalanine. Sequences without an unambiguous match to a single V gene segment were excluded from the earlier analysis of 500 to 700 of the donors. In an earlier analysis of roughly 500 of the donors, V segments were called functional above 56.7% productive rearrangements and were called segregating when the between-donor standard deviation exceeded 5%. A statistical classification framework was built for diagnosing cytomegalovirus status from the catalog of TCR beta chain sequences. A later analysis assigned V and J genes by comparing TCR nucleotide sequences with IMGT/GENE-DB human TR gene sequences. In a later analysis, CDR3 sequences and most-parsimonious VDJ recombination scenarios were assigned using the TCRdist pipeline. In a later analysis, each TCR beta chain was defined by its CDR3 amino acid sequence together with its V-gene family, and reads without a unique V-gene family were excluded. To address suspected cross-contamination and a sequencing artifact, a later analysis removed under 600 highly shared, low-generation-probability nucleotide sequences. A later analysis calculated a clonal expansion index for each public chain from normalized within-repertoire ranks of inferred template counts. Generation probabilities in a later analysis came from a VDJ recombination model fitted to out-of-frame rearrangements, and those results were checked against IGoR. A later analysis scored TCR-TCR, TCR-HLA and TCR-CMV co-occurrence with hypergeometric tests, applying a repertoire-size bias correction to TCR pairs. In a later analysis, false discovery rates were estimated by permuting HLA or CMV assignments 20 times. In a later analysis, co-occurring TCRs were grouped using DBSCAN, and TCRdist sequence similarity was added for clustering within HLA-allele-positive subsets. Repertoires with fewer than 30,000 or more than 120,000 public chains, plus five repertoires with anomalous nucleotide sharing, were excluded from co-occurrence clustering. Sourced from immuneACCESS, this table was stored by TCRdb with only in-frame sequences that have V and J called. A share of the clones is absent; for the studies checked, an unresolved V gene accounts for under half, and the remainder has no known explanation. Clone size and the V and J calls come from that table; the DNA yielded D and trimming. Counted in this sample were 100,000 to 150,000 clones; 80% of them appeared once. Clones ranked in the top ten supply 1% of the sample.

The source material was PBMCs. This receptor was identified in a middle-aged man in good health and CMV-seronegative. In this chain, TRBV18 is recombined with TRBJ2-5; 11 nucleotides in the junction match TRBD2. CDR3 region: CASSPTSGAHQETQYF. The DNA is as follows: TGTGCCAGCTCACCGACTAGCGGGGCCCACCAAGAGACCCAGTACTTC. With all but the CDR3 taken from the reference TRBV18 and TRBJ2-5 genes, the full variable domain is: NAGVMQNPRHLVRRRGQEARLRCSPMKGHSHVYWYRQLPEEGLKFMVYLQKENIIDESGMPKERFSAEFPKEGPSILRIQQVVRGDSAAYFCASSPTSGAHQETQYFGPGTRLLVL.